This entry lists 18 T cell receptor beta chains sequenced from one sample in a study of T cells in Graves' hyperthyroidism and ophthalmopathy. TCR beta CDR3 sequences were amplified from RNA transcripts. HTBI primers were used for first-round RT-PCR of the TCR CDR3. TCRdb redid the calling of the multiplex PCR reads with MiXCR, one entry per CDR3 protein. Here the sample spans around 340,000 distinct CDR3 sequences, over 11% being singletons. Sequenced sample: blood. Every receptor here comes from a woman in her 30s with Graves' hyperthyroidism.

In its sample, this clonotype was seen a few times. The chain carries TRBV25-1 and TRBJ2-5; D unresolved. The CDR3 sequence is 14 residues long. V was shortened by 3 bases and J by 5 bases, with 13 bases between the two germline ends. Germline CDR1 and CDR2: MGHDK and SYGVNS. CDR3 amino acids: CASSDPNSGETQYF. CDR3 coding DNA: TGTGCCAGCAGTGATCCTAATTCGGGCGAGACCCAGTACTTC.

Many counts were recorded for this clonotype. The chain joins TRBV12-3 or TRBV12-4 to TRBJ1-3, with no clear D. The ends were cut back, 5 bases at V and 2 bases at J, with 13 bases in the middle. The CDR3 has 15 amino acids. This CDR3 reads CASSPRVRTGNTIYF. The CDR3 region has the DNA TGTGCCAGCAGTCCCCGGGTCCGCACTGGAAACACCATATATTTT.

With respect to this clonotype: A much bigger clone sits one base away, suggesting this may be a read error. The chain combines TRBV5-1 with TRBJ2-2; D is perhaps TRBD2 (5 bases). The CDR3 runs to 15 residues. The germline V gene has CDR1 SGHRS and CDR2 YFSETQ. Trimming pared 4 bases from V and 0 bases from J, leaving 10 bases between. CDR3: CASSHRGPNTGELFF. DNA for the CDR3: TGCGCCAGCAGCCATAGAGGGCCGAACACCGGGGAGCTGTTTTTT.

This clonotype came up many times. The chain joins TRBV6-1 to TRBJ1-4; D unresolved. Germline V gene lookup returns CDR1 MNHNS and CDR2 SASEGT. This CDR3 has 12 amino acids. Trimming removed 6 bases from V and 6 bases from J, with 8 bases in between. The CDR3 loop is CASRGDYEKLFF. The CDR3 nucleotides are TGTGCCAGCAGAGGCGACTATGAAAAACTGTTTTTT.

This clonotype was seen only a few times. The V and J genes are TRBV4-1 and TRBJ2-2; D is undetermined. CDR3 length: 13 amino acids. Germline-derived CDR1 and CDR2 are MGHRA and YSYEKL. The germline V and J ends were trimmed by 0 bases and 6 bases, with 5 bases remaining between them. CDR3 in DNA: TGCGCCAGCAGCCAAGATAGGGCCGGGGAGCTGTTTTTT. Amino acids: CASSQDRAGELFF.

There are many counts of this clonotype. The V gene is TRBV24-1, the J gene TRBJ2-2; 7 nucleotides align to TRBD1. CDR1 KGHDR and CDR2 SFDVKD come from the germline V gene. There are 16 residues in the CDR3. Germline trimming cut 0 bases from V and 1 base from J; bases unmatched to any gene: 1. For the CDR3, the DNA is TGTGCCACCAGTGATTTGAACAGGGGGAACACCGGGGAGCTGTTTTTT. This sequence encodes CATSDLNRGNTGELFF.

This clonotype was detected ten times or more. V and J are TRBV27 and TRBJ2-7; a possible D gene is TRBD1 (5 bases). V dropped 4 bases and J dropped 1 base, with 17 bases sitting between them. From germline, CDR1 is MNHEY and CDR2 SMNVEV (reference sequence). CDR3 length: 16 residues. Here the CDR3 DNA reads TGTGCCAGCAGTTCCCACCGGACAAGCGATTCCTACGAGCAGTACTTC. Translated, it gives CASSSHRTSDSYEQYF.

This clonotype has a count of ten or more. As DNA, the CDR3 is TGTGCCAGCAGCTTTTACAGGGAAACTGAAGCTTTCTTT. This sequence encodes CASSFYRETEAFF. The genes are TRBV7-2 and TRBJ1-1; D possibly corresponds to TRBD1 (6 bases). The CDR3 is made up of 13 amino acids. V lost 3 bases and J 5 bases, leaving 10 bases between the germline ends. The germline gives CDR1 SGHTA, CDR2 FQGNSA.

Only a few counts were recorded for this clonotype. The chain uses TRBV7-6 and TRBJ1-2; maybe TRBD1 (5 bases). The germline CDR1 and CDR2 sequences are SGHVS and FNYEAQ. CDR3 length equals 14 residues. V was clipped by 8 bases and J by 8 bases, with 21 bases between them. The CDR3 sequence: CASSPGHPMGGYTF. Here the CDR3 DNA reads TGTGCCAGCTCCCCGGGGCACCCCATGGGGGGCTACACCTTC.

This clonotype came up many times. J is TRBJ2-7 and V is TRBV12-3 or TRBV12-4; 8 bases are a match to TRBD2. The CDR3 totals 15 residues. Germline trimming cut 6 bases from V and 2 bases from J; bases unmatched to any gene: 9. CDR3 DNA sequence: TGTGCCAGCAGCCCTGCCAGCGGGAGTCCCTACGAGCAGTACTTC. Residues: CASSPASGSPYEQYF.

V is TRBV6-2 or TRBV6-3 and J is TRBJ2-2; D is possibly TRBD2 (6 bases). The germline V and J ends were trimmed by 5 bases and 3 bases, with 22 bases remaining between them. This CDR3 region has 18 residues. The germline V gene encodes CDR1 MNHEY and CDR2 SVGEGT. This CDR3 is CASSETGTLSRYTGELFF. DNA of the CDR3: TGTGCCAGCAGTGAAACCGGGACTCTGAGTCGGTACACCGGGGAGCTGTTTTTT.

This clonotype was found many times. This chain uses TRBV20-1 with TRBJ2-5; TRBD2 is a possible D gene (7 bases). Looked up from germline, CDR1 is DFQATT and CDR2 is SNEGSKA (reference sequence). Trimming cost V 3 bases and J 1 base, with 15 bases left between them. The CDR3 runs to 15 residues. DNA for the CDR3: TGCAGTGCTAGTGGGGGGGGGCGAGTCCAAGAGACCCAGTACTTC. Residues: CSASGGGRVQETQYF.

This clonotype was counted only a few times. The chain carries TRBV18 and TRBJ2-2, with TRBD1 matching 9 bases. With V trimmed by 10 bases and J by 6 bases, 9 bases remained unmatched. In germline, CDR1 is KGHSH, CDR2 LQKENI. CDR3 length equals 14 residues. CDR3 coding DNA: TGTGCCAATTCCGGGACAGGGAATTCCGGGGAGCTGTTTTTT. Its protein is CANSGTGNSGELFF.

This clonotype has ten or more counts. The gene calls are TRBV28 and TRBJ1-2, with D possibly being TRBD1 (6 bases). Germline assignment: CDR1 MDHEN and CDR2 SYDVKM. CDR3 size: 13 residues. V shed 8 bases and J shed 3 bases, with 13 bases lying between them. In nucleotides, the CDR3 is TGTGCCAGCTGGTCGGGGGCGGACTATGGCTACACCTTC. Protein product: CASWSGADYGYTF.

This clonotype showed up many times. This chain joins TRBV20-1 and TRBJ1-5, with 9 bases that match TRBD1. The CDR3 is 15 residues long. V shed 6 bases and J 6 bases; nucleotides not matched to a gene: 12. Germline CDR1 DFQATT, CDR2 SNEGSKA (reference sequence). The CDR3 loop is CSADPGQGIGQPQHF. The CDR3 coding sequence is TGCAGTGCGGATCCGGGACAGGGAATTGGTCAGCCCCAGCATTTT.

Details on this clonotype: Its ends do not fully match the called genes, so a read error is possible. The rearrangement joins TRBV18 to TRBJ2-5; unclear D gene. The CDR3 is 11 residues long. The V gene's germline CDR1 is KGHSH and CDR2 LQKENI. CDR3 protein: CASSLEETRYF. The CDR3 DNA reads as TGTGCCAGCTCACTCGAAGAGACCCGGTACTTC.

This clonotype has ten or more counts. V and J are TRBV28 and TRBJ2-7; a weak D match, TRBD2 (5 bases). Germline V gives CDR1 MDHEN, CDR2 SYDVKM. The CDR3 is made up of 12 amino acids. V gave up 4 bases and J gave up 2 bases, with 6 bases separating them. CDR3 sequence (DNA): TGTGCCAGCAGTTGGACTGCCTACGAGCAGTACTTC. This gives the protein CASSWTAYEQYF.

In its sample, this clonotype was seen many times. DNA of the CDR3: TGTGCCAGCAGCCACTCCTCCCCGGGACAGGGATCCTACGAGCAGTACTTC. Amino acid sequence: CASSHSSPGQGSYEQYF. The V and J genes are TRBV7-6 and TRBJ2-7, with 9 bases aligning to TRBD1. Trimming took 5 bases from V and 1 from J; bases not matched to a gene: 12. The CDR3 totals 17 residues. Germline CDR1 SGHVS, CDR2 FNYEAQ. Full variable domain (remainder filled in from reference TRBV7-6 and TRBJ2-7): GAGVSQSPRYKVTKRGQDVALRCDPISGHVSLYWYRQALGQGPEFLTYFNYEAQQDKSGLPNDRFSAERPEGSISTLTIQRTEQRDSAMYRCASSHSSPGQGSYEQYFGPGTRLTVT.